Described below is a single T cell receptor beta chain sequence and its context. As yet, its antigen is unknown. Template switching by 5'RACE with UMIs generated the TCR beta cDNA. For each CDR3 protein, TCRdb gives one entry from its re-call of the 5' RACE reads, without DNA. This repertoire includes roughly 300,000 distinct CDR3 sequences. These data originate in a study of T cells expressing NK-cell markers. Across the study: Beta-chain profiling covered CD3+CD56+NKG2C+, CD3+CD56+NKG2C- and CD3+CD56-NKG2C+ sorted subsets.

The CDR3 extends over 17 amino acids. Germline V gene lookup returns CDR1 SGHTA and CDR2 FQGNSA. Findings and caveats of the study: Dominant NKG2C+ clonotype frequencies of roughly 1.0-7.5% of CD8+ T cells were measured in more than 5 donors. Similarly, these clonotypes led the CD3+CD56-NKG2C+ fraction as well in several donors.

The chain employs TRBV7-2 and TRBJ2-2; TCRdb designates TRBD1, a call that cannot be tested without DNA. The sequence came from a woman aged 18 to 75 in good health. Sequenced material: blood T cells: a sorted CD56 or NKG2C T cell subset, CD4+ or CD8+ T cells, or bulk PBMC T cells (not recorded which). CDR3 residues: CASSPWGAGQNTGELFF.